The rows below give T cell receptor beta chains drawn from one sample of a study of T cells in pancreatic ductal adenocarcinoma. Sequencing was performed with immunoSEQ multiplex PCR; in TCRdb, only in-frame clones are kept and a portion is missing. Found here are around 100,000 clones, about 95% of them singletons; the top ten hold roughly 3%. What was sequenced was PBMCs. These receptors all stem from a human donor with pancreatic ductal adenocarcinoma. CDR3s include the opening cysteine and the closing phenylalanine or tryptophan. The D gene is left open where the match is weak. Where a row states a size, it is once, few, many or the class of an expanded clone; other rows omit it.

d_call clone_size j_call v_call cdr3_nt cdr3_aa
TRBD1 . TRBJ2-7 TRBV10-2 TGCGCCAGCAGACCGACAGGGAGCCCCTACGAGCAGTACTTC CASRPTGSPYEQYF
. . TRBJ1-1 TRBV29-1 TGCAGCGTTGAAACCCAGGAAGGTACTGAAGCTTTCTTT CSVETQEGTEAFF
. . TRBJ2-6 TRBV19 TGTGCCAGTAGTATACAAGCCCGCTCTGGGGCCAACGTCCTGACTTTC CASSIQARSGANVLTF
. . TRBJ2-6 TRBV28 TGTGCCACTCTGGGACTGGGGGCCAACGTCCTGACTTTC CATLGLGANVLTF
TRBD2 . TRBJ2-3 TRBV18 TGTGCCAGCTCACTAGCGGGAAAAGGGGATACGCAGTATTTT CASSLAGKGDTQYF
. . TRBJ1-3 TRBV7-2 TGTGCCAGCAGCTTAGTCAGGGCTGGAAACACCATATATTTT CASSLVRAGNTIYF
. . TRBJ2-6 TRBV9 TGTGCCAGCAGCGTAGCCATCTCTGGGGCCAACGTCCTGACTTTC CASSVAISGANVLTF
. . TRBJ1-2 TRBV5-4 TGTGCCAGCAGCTTGAGGGGGAGCGATGGCTACACCTTC CASSLRGSDGYTF
. . TRBJ1-1 TRBV2 TGTGCCAGCAGTGAAGCCCGGGACTCTAACACTGAAGCTTTCTTT CASSEARDSNTEAFF
. . TRBJ2-5 TRBV7-2 TGTGCCAGCAGCTCGGGGGAGACCCAGTACTTC CASSSGETQYF
. once TRBJ2-5 TRBV11-2 TGTGCCAGCAGCTTGGACAGCCAAGAGACCCAGTACTTC CASSLDSQETQYF